This TCR beta chain was recorded in a study of blood T cell repertoires in COVID-19. Across the study: Sites in the United States, Italy and Spain provided acute and convalescent COVID-19 samples.

This CDR3 contains 12 residues. In germline, CDR1 is LGHDT, CDR2 YNNKEL (reference sequence). V shed 3 bases and J shed 6 bases, with 7 bases lying between them. Original analysis: Estimation of nucleated cell counts relied on the amplification of reference gene primers. Assay used: immunoSEQ multiplex PCR; TCRdb lists only in-frame clones, some missing. V and J calls and clone size are those listed in that table; D and trimming were worked out from the DNA. The sample has roughly 150,000 clones, around 85% seen once; the top ten hold 6.9%. The chain couples TRBV3-1 (or the pseudogene TRBV3-2) to TRBJ2-3; D is ambiguous. The sequence came from a man older than 75 with COVID-19, enrolled during active disease. Input material: peripheral blood. The CDR3 region is CASSHRRDTQYF. The CDR3 DNA sequence: TGTGCCAGCAGCCATCGCAGGGATACGCAGTATTTT.